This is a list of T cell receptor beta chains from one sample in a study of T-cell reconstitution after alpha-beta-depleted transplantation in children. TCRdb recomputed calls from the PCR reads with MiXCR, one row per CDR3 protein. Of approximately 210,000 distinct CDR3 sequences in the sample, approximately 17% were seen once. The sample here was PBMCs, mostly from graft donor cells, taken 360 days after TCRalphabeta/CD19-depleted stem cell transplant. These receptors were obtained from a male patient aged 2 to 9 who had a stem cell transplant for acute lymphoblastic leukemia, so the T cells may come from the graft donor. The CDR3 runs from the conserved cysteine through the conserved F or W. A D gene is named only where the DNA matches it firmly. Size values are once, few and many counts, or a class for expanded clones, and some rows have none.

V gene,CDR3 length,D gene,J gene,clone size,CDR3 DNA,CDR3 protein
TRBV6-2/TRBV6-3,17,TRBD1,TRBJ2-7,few,TGTGCCAGCAGTACCTCCGGGACAGGGCCACTTACCTACGAGCAGTACTTC,CASSTSGTGPLTYEQYF
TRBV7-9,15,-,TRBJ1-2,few,TGTGCCAGCATGCTCCACCAGACTACCGGCTATGGCTACACCTTC,CASMLHQTTGYGYTF
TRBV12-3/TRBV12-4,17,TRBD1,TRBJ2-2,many,TGTGCCAGCAGTTTAGCGGGGGACAGATTGAACACCGGGGAGCTGTTTTTT,CASSLAGDRLNTGELFF
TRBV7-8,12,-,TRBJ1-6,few,TGTGCCAGCAGCTCCGTCGGGCATCCCCTCCACTTT,CASSSVGHPLHF
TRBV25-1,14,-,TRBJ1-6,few,TGTGCCAGCAGTGAGACACAGCCCAATTCACCCCTCCACTTT,CASSETQPNSPLHF
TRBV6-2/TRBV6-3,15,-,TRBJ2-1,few,TGTGCCAGCAGCCTCCACGGGGGAGTGTTTAATGAGCAGTTCTTC,CASSLHGGVFNEQFF
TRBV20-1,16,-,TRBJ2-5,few,TGCAGTGCTAGGTCGACTCAGGGTAGGAGCCAAGAGACCCAGTACTTC,CSARSTQGRSQETQYF
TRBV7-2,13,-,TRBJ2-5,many,TGTGCCAGCAGCTTCGGGAGCGGGGAGACCCAGTACTTC,CASSFGSGETQYF
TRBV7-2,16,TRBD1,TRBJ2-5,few,TGTGCCAGCAGTCGTATTCTACAGGGGTACCAAGAGACCCAGTACTTC,CASSRILQGYQETQYF
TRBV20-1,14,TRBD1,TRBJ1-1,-,TGCAGTGCTAGGACTTCGGGACAGGCGGCTGAAGCTTTCTTT,CSARTSGQAAEAFF
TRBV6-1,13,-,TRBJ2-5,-,TGTGCCAGCAGCAGGGCCTTACAAGAGACCCAGTACTTC,CASSRALQETQYF
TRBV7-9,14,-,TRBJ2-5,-,TGTGCCAGCAGCTTAAGGCTAGCGATAGAGACCCAGTACTTC,CASSLRLAIETQYF
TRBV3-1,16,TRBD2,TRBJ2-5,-,TGTGCCAGCAGCCAACTCCTAGCGGGGGGGTCAGAGACCCAGTACTTC,CASSQLLAGGSETQYF
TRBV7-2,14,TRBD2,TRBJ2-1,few,TGTGCCAGCAGCCCCATGGGGGGGGAGAGTGAGCAGTTCTTC,CASSPMGGESEQFF
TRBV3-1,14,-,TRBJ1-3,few,TGTGCCAGCAGCCCCGTGTACCGGGGAAACACCATATATTTT,CASSPVYRGNTIYF
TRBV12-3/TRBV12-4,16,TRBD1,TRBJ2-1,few,TGTGCCAGCAAGAAGTTGCTGGGGACAGGGGGCAATGAGCAGTTCTTC,CASKKLLGTGGNEQFF
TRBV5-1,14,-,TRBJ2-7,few,TGCGCCAGCAGCTTGACTGTCAGTTCCTACGAGCAGTACTTC,CASSLTVSSYEQYF
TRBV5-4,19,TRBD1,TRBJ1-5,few,TGTGCCAGCAGCTACGCCGGGACAGGGGGCGAATTTGGGAATCAGCCCCAGCATTTT,CASSYAGTGGEFGNQPQHF
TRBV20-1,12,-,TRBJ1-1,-,TGCACATCGGGACACAAGAACACTGAAGCTTTCTTT,CTSGHKNTEAFF
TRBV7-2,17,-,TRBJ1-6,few,TGTGCCAGCAGCTTAGCGTATGGGAGGGGGACATACTCACCCCTCCACTTT,CASSLAYGRGTYSPLHF
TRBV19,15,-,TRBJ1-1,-,TGTGCCTCCCGCGCGCAGCTCCCTAAGGACACTGAAGCTTTCTTT,CASRAQLPKDTEAFF
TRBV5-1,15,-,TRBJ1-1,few,TGCGCCAGCAGCCCCGTGGGGTGGGGGCTGTCTGAAGCTTTCTTT,CASSPVGWGLSEAFF
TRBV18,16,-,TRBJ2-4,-,TGTGCCAGCTCACCAGAGGGGTCAAGGGCCAAAAACATTCAGTACTTC,CASSPEGSRAKNIQYF
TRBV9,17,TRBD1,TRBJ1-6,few,TGTGCCAGCAGCGACGCAGCGGCGACAGGGGGCTATGCACCCCTCCACTTT,CASSDAAATGGYAPLHF
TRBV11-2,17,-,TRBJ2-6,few,TGTGCCAGCAGCTCTAATAGACGAAGCTCTGGGGCCAACGTCCTGACTTTC,CASSSNRRSSGANVLTF
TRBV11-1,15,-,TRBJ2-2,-,TGTGCCAGCAGCTTCGTGCTTCCGAACACCGGGGAGCTGTTTTTT,CASSFVLPNTGELFF
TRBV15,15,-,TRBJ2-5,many,TGTGCCACCAGCAGAGATCTGGACAGTTTATCGGCCCAGTACTTC,CATSRDLDSLSAQYF
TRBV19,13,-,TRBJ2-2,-,TGTGCCAGTAGTGCTTCGAACACCGGGGAGCTGTTTTTT,CASSASNTGELFF
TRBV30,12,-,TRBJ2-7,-,TGTGCCTGGAGTACAGGGATACACGAGCAGTACTTC,CAWSTGIHEQYF
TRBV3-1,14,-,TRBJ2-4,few,TGTGCCAGCAGCCCTTGGGACGCCTCGATTGTCCGGTACTTC,CASSPWDASIVRYF
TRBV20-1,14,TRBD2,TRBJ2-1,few,TGCAGTGCTAGAGCGGCTAGCGGGAGCAATGAGCAGTTCTTC,CSARAASGSNEQFF
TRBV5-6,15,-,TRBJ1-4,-,TGTGCCAGCAGCTTGAAGGCAGCGGATAATGAAAAACTGTTTTTT,CASSLKAADNEKLFF
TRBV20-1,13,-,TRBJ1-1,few,TGCAGTGCTAGGGGGGACCCCCGGACTGAAGCTTTCTTT,CSARGDPRTEAFF
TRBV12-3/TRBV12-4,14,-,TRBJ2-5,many,TGTGCCAGCAGTCCACCCGGGGTCCAAGAGACCCAGTACTTC,CASSPPGVQETQYF
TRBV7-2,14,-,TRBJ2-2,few,TGTGCCAGCAGCTTATGGGGGACTCGCCGGGAGCTGTTTTTT,CASSLWGTRRELFF
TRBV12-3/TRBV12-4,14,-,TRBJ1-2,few,TGTGCCAGCAGTTTGTTCGACAGGTTCGCCGGCTACACCTTC,CASSLFDRFAGYTF
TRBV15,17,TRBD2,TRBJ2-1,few,TGTGCCACCAGCCCCTCACCCGGGACTAGTGGGTTCCATGAGCAGTTCTTC,CATSPSPGTSGFHEQFF
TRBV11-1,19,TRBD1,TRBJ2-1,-,TGTGCCAGCAGCTTACTGTCGGGGGGCACAGGGGGCGTAAGAAATGAGCAGTTCTTC,CASSLLSGGTGGVRNEQFF
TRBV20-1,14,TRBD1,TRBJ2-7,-,TGCAGTGCTAAATCCGGGACAGGGCCCAACGAGCAGCACTTC,CSAKSGTGPNEQHF
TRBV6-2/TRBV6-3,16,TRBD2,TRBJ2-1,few,TGTGCCAGCACCGAACTACCGGGAGGTACTTACAATGAGCAGTTCTTC,CASTELPGGTYNEQFF
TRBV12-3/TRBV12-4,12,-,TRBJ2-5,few,TGTGCCAGCAGCTTCGACCTAGAGACCCAGTACTTC,CASSFDLETQYF
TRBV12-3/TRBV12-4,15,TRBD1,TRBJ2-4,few,TGTGCCAGCAGCTTTAACAGGGGAGCCAAAAACATTCAGTACTTC,CASSFNRGAKNIQYF
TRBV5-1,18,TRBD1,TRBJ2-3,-,TGCGCCAGCAGCTCCGAAGTTTCCGGGACAGATTTAACAGATACGCAGTATTTT,CASSSEVSGTDLTDTQYF
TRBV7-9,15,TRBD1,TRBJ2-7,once,TGTGCCAGCAGCTTTCGGACAGGGATACCCTACGAGCAGTACTTC,CASSFRTGIPYEQYF
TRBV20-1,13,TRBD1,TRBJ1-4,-,TGCAGTGCTAGGGGGACAGGGGGTGAAAAACTGTTTTTT,CSARGTGGEKLFF
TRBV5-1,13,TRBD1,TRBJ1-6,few,TGCGCCAGCAGCTTGGGGACAGGCCGGACCCTCCACTTT,CASSLGTGRTLHF
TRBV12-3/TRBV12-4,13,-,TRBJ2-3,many,TGTGCCAGCAGTTTCGGAAACACAGATACGCAGTATTTT,CASSFGNTDTQYF
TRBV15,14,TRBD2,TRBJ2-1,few,TGTGCCACCTTACCGGGACTAGAAAAAAATGAGCAGTTCTTC,CATLPGLEKNEQFF
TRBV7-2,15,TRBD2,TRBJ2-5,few,TGTGCCAGCAGCGCCGGACTAGCGGGAGGAGAGACCCAGTACTTC,CASSAGLAGGETQYF